Each of the 21 T cell receptor beta chains below was sequenced from the same sample in a study of beta chain features in type 1 diabetes. Overall study results and limits: Patients with Type 1 diabetes showed moderately but significantly shorter TCRB CDR3s in all four CD4+ subsets.

Isolated RNA was reverse transcribed in full, so expressed TCRB transcripts were sequenced. Data came from immunoSEQ multiplex PCR; TCRdb stores just in-frame clones and leaves some out. The sample lists 50,000 or so clones, approximately 45% seen once, with 1.4% in the top ten. Antigen specificity for these receptors is unknown. The specimen sequenced was Tregs from blood. The receptors here all came from a young man with type 1 diabetes.

This clone was observed a few times. The chain couples TRBV19 to TRBJ2-1; D unclear. Trimming stripped 2 bases from V and 7 bases from J, with 9 bases between. Germline lookup yields CDR1 LNHDA and CDR2 SQIVND (reference sequence). CDR3 length: 13 amino acids. The CDR3 loop is CASSINSQNEQFF. The CDR3 region has the DNA TGTGCCAGTAGTATAAACTCGCAAAATGAGCAGTTCTTC.

The V call is TRBV9, the J call TRBJ2-7; TRBD2 aligns across 9 bases. Trimming at V came to 0 bases and at J to 6 bases, leaving 4 bases not matched to a gene. Per the germline V gene, CDR1 is SGDLS and CDR2 is YYNGEE. This CDR3 has 14 amino acids. As DNA, the CDR3 is TGTGCCAGCAGCGTAGGGCTAGCGGGAACCGAGCAGTACTTC. It codes for CASSVGLAGTEQYF.

V gene TRBV10-3 combines with J gene TRBJ2-5; maybe TRBD2 (6 bases). The germline gives CDR1 ENHRY, CDR2 SYGVKD. Trimming stripped 2 bases from V and 2 bases from J, with 12 bases between. The CDR3 contains 15 residues. The CDR3 loop reads CAISEPGLGQETQYF. CDR3 in DNA: TGTGCCATCAGTGAGCCGGGACTCGGACAAGAGACCCAGTACTTC.

The genes are TRBV2 and TRBJ2-7; D remains unclear. Germline V gene data show CDR1 as SNHLY and CDR2 as FYNNEI. The CDR3 length is 13 residues. Trimming pared 4 bases from V and 2 bases from J, leaving 9 bases between. CDR3 DNA sequence: TGTGCCAGCAGTGCCAGCGTCCCCTACGAGCAGTACTTC. Residues: CASSASVPYEQYF.

The chain carries TRBV28 and TRBJ2-5; 10 bases line up with TRBD1. V dropped 5 bases and J dropped 5; count of bases not matched to a gene: 11. The CDR3 totals 16 residues. The germline gives CDR1 MDHEN, CDR2 SYDVKM. The CDR3 DNA reads TGTGCCAGCAGTAGTCTTCCGACAGGGGGCCGGGAGACCCAGTACTTC. It translates to CASSSLPTGGRETQYF.

This clone has more than one count but fewer than ten. This sequence joins TRBV7-2 and TRBJ2-7, with TRBD2 identical over 8 bases. Germline assignment: CDR1 SGHTA and CDR2 FQGNSA. The CDR3 length is 16 residues. Germline trimming cut 3 bases from V and 0 bases from J; bases unmatched to any gene: 7. The CDR3 region has the DNA TGTGCCAGCAGCTTGGGGGCCGGGACTAGCTCCTACGAGCAGTACTTC. Its translation is CASSLGAGTSSYEQYF.

The DNA for the CDR3 is TGTGCCAGCATCGGGACAGGGATAGGCGAGCAGTACTTC. Translation gives CASIGTGIGEQYF. The chain combines TRBV7-9 with TRBJ2-7; TRBD1 matches 9 bases. With V trimmed by 7 bases and J by 6 bases, 7 bases remained unmatched. Germline V gene sequence: CDR1 SEHNR, CDR2 FQNEAQ (reference sequence). The CDR3 is 13 residues long.

The rearrangement joins TRBV20-1 to TRBJ2-5; D is undetermined. This CDR3 spans 11 amino acids. Trimming took 6 bases from V and 5 from J, leaving 10 bases between them. Germline assignment: CDR1 DFQATT and CDR2 SNEGSKA (reference sequence). The CDR3 DNA reads TGCAGTGCGACGCTCGGGGAGACCCAGTACTTC. Translating gives CSATLGETQYF.

The V and J genes are TRBV9 and TRBJ2-1; 8 bases fit TRBD2. The CDR3 contains 15 residues. J gave up 3 bases and V 7 bases, and 9 bases lay outside the gene matches. Germline V gene sequence: CDR1 SGDLS, CDR2 YYNGEE. CDR3 in DNA: TGTGCCAGCGCCGGGGGGGGGAACTTCTACAATGAGCAGTTCTTC. Translating it yields CASAGGGNFYNEQFF.

The chain has TRBV7-3 and TRBJ2-2; possible D gene TRBD2, 6 bases. This CDR3 region has 15 residues. Trimming removed 2 bases at V and 6 bases at J, with 13 bases between. Looked up from germline, CDR1 is SGHTA and CDR2 is FQGTGA. The DNA for the CDR3 is TGTGCCAGCAGCTTAGGTGCACTAGCCTCCGGGGAGCTGTTTTTT. Amino acid sequence: CASSLGALASGELFF.

The chain carries TRBV30 and TRBJ2-1; D is unclear. Trimming stripped 1 base from V and 2 bases from J, with 6 bases between. The V gene's germline CDR1 is GTSNPN and CDR2 SVGIG (reference sequence). The CDR3 is 13 amino acids. CDR3 sequence: CAWSAQTYNEQFF. CDR3 DNA: TGTGCCTGGAGTGCACAGACCTACAATGAGCAGTTCTTC.

This chain connects TRBV28 to TRBJ1-2; 8 nucleotides align to TRBD1. Per germline, CDR1 MDHEN and CDR2 SYDVKM. There are 13 residues in the CDR3. The V gene end was trimmed by 6 bases and the J gene end by 8 bases; junction bases not matched to a gene: 8. The CDR3 DNA is TGTGCCAGCAGAACCACAGGGGGGGGAGGCTACACCTTC. It yields the protein CASRTTGGGGYTF.

There are a few counts of this clone. The chain has TRBV28 and TRBJ2-7, with 9 bases fitting TRBD2. J lost 6 bases, V lost 3 bases, and 6 bases had no gene match. The CDR3 covers 14 residues. Per the germline V gene, CDR1 is MDHEN and CDR2 is SYDVKM. The CDR3 bases are TGTGCCAGCAGTTTTGCGGGAGGGGCCCGCGAGCAGTACTTC. Its translation is CASSFAGGAREQYF.

The chain combines TRBV5-5 with TRBJ2-4; weak D call: TRBD2 (6 bases). Trimming took off 7 bases at V and 7 bases at J, with 12 bases between the two ends. CDR1 is SGHKS, CDR2 YYEKEE, per germline (reference sequence). This CDR3 comprises 12 residues. The CDR3 DNA reads TGTGCCAGCGAGCTGGAGGGGAACATTCAGTACTTC. Translating it yields CASELEGNIQYF.

The count of this clone is one. This chain joins TRBV6-6 and TRBJ2-5; possibly TRBD2 for D (6 bases). The J call may be faulty, since TRBJ2-7 better matches the DNA end. Per the germline V gene, CDR1 is MNHNY and CDR2 is SVGAGI (reference sequence). There are 15 residues in the CDR3. CDR3 region: CASSLGTGSSYEQYF. The CDR3 DNA is TGTGCCAGCAGCCTAGGGACCGGGAGCTCCTACGAGCAGTACTTC.

This clone came up a few times. The chain carries TRBV19 and TRBJ2-1, with D maybe TRBD1 (5 bases). Trimming took 3 bases from V and 7 from J, leaving 13 bases between them. Germline CDR1 is LNHDA and CDR2 is SQIVND (reference sequence). The CDR3 is 14 residues long. CDR3 amino acids: CASSIGRARNEQFF. The CDR3 bases are TGTGCCAGTAGTATCGGCAGGGCTAGGAATGAGCAGTTCTTC. Using reference TRBV19 and TRBJ2-1 for the parts outside the CDR3, the full variable domain is DGGITQSPKYLFRKEGQNVTLSCEQNLNHDAMYWYRQDPGQGLRLIYYSQIVNDFQKGDIAEGYSVSREKKESFPLTVTSAQKNPTAFYLCASSIGRARNEQFFGPGTRLTVL.

The rearrangement links TRBV7-3 to TRBJ2-1, with D perhaps TRBD2 (5 bases). The CDR3 extends over 15 amino acids. Trimming left V 2 bases short and J 0 bases short, with 8 bases between. Germline V gene sequence: CDR1 SGHTA, CDR2 FQGTGA. The CDR3 sequence is CASSLEGSSYNEQFF. The CDR3 DNA reads as TGTGCCAGCAGCTTAGAAGGGAGCTCCTACAATGAGCAGTTCTTC. The whole variable domain, remainder taken from reference TRBV7-3 and TRBJ2-1, is GAGVSQTPSNKVTEKGKYVELRCDPISGHTALYWYRQSLGQGPEFLIYFQGTGAADDSGLPNDRFFAVRPEGSVSTLKIQRTERGDSAVYLCASSLEGSSYNEQFFGPGTRLTVL.

This clone showed up just once. V gene TRBV19 combines with J gene TRBJ2-7; D not resolved. This CDR3 region has 12 residues. Germline loops: CDR1 LNHDA, CDR2 SQIVND (reference sequence). The ends were cut back, 6 bases at V and 1 base at J, with 7 bases in the middle. The CDR3 reads CASSPNSYEQYF. CDR3 in DNA: TGTGCCAGTAGCCCCAATTCCTACGAGCAGTACTTC.

The chain recombines TRBV5-1 with TRBJ2-1, with D possibly matching TRBD1 (6 bases). Germline CDR1 and CDR2: SGHRS and YFSETQ. V lost 0 bases and J lost 1, with 17 bases in between. The CDR3 is 18 amino acids. The CDR3 region has the DNA TGCGCCAGCAGCTTGGGCTATCTTACAGGGTCGTCCTACAATGAGCAGTTCTTC. The encoded protein is CASSLGYLTGSSYNEQFF.

DNA for the CDR3: TGTGCCAGCAGCTTGGGGCAGGGAAGGGAAAAACTGTTTTTT. This encodes CASSLGQGREKLFF. The V call is TRBV5-8, the J call TRBJ1-4, with D perhaps matching TRBD1 (5 bases). V was shortened by 0 bases and J by 8 bases, with 11 bases between the two germline ends. Germline CDR1 is SGHTS and CDR2 is YDEGEE. The CDR3 is 14 amino acids. Combining the CDR3 with reference TRBV5-8 and TRBJ1-4 gives the whole variable domain EAGVTQSPTHLIKTRGQQATLRCSPISGHTSVYWYQQALGLGLQFLLWYDEGEERNRGNFPPRFSGRQFPNYSSELNVNALELEDSALYLCASSLGQGREKLFFGSGTQLSVL.

The chain links TRBV19 to TRBJ1-1, with a weak D call TRBD1 (5 bases). Trimming removed 5 bases from V and 8 bases from J, with 21 bases in between. The CDR3 covers 15 residues. CDR1 LNHDA and CDR2 SQIVND come from the germline V gene (reference sequence). The CDR3 sequence is CASSVRDRRADEAFF. CDR3 bases: TGTGCCAGTAGTGTAAGAGATCGCAGGGCAGACGAAGCTTTCTTT.